This entry describes one TCR beta chain. Authors of the study amplified TCR beta CDR3 regions from RNA transcripts. The TCR CDR3 first-round RT-PCR relied on the HTBI primer set. From the multiplex PCR reads, TCRdb called clonotypes with MiXCR, one entry per CDR3 protein. The repertoire consists of under 400,000 distinct CDR3 sequences, with 21% occurring once and the leading ten covering around half. The data are from a study of T cells in Graves' hyperthyroidism and ophthalmopathy. This CDR3 contains 14 residues. Trimming took off 1 base at V and 7 bases at J, with 10 bases between the two ends. Germline V gene sequence: CDR1 KGHDR, CDR2 SFDVKD.

The sequencing sample was made of blood. The chain couples TRBV24-1 to TRBJ2-1; D uncertain. This TCR was recovered from a woman in her forties or fifties with Graves' hyperthyroidism. The CDR3 loop is CATSDLPGKNEQFF. The DNA of the CDR3 is TGTGCCACCAGTGATTTACCCGGTAAGAATGAGCAGTTCTTC.